The 24 T cell receptor beta chains listed next were all sequenced from one sample in a study of response to subunit inactivated influenza vaccine. TCRdb passed the RT-PCR reads through MiXCR, listing each CDR3 protein once. In the table there are more than 500,000 distinct CDR3 sequences, roughly 12% of which are singletons. These data also formed part of another study, on T cells expressing NK-cell markers. From that paper: TCR beta cDNA was made by 5'RACE template switching with UMIs.

The material was PBMCs from blood, obtained on the day of vaccination. The source is a man aged 45 to 65 who received an inactivated influenza vaccine.

This clonotype was counted between two and nine times. V usage is TRBV11-1 and J usage is TRBJ2-6; 11 nucleotides align to TRBD1. The CDR3 totals 19 residues. Germline lookup yields CDR1 SGHAT and CDR2 FQDESV (reference sequence). V was clipped by 4 bases and J by 0 bases; unmatched bases: 8. CDR3 in amino acids: CASSSWDRGSSSGANVLTF. Written as DNA, the CDR3 is TGTGCCAGCAGCTCCTGGGACAGGGGGTCGAGCTCTGGGGCCAACGTCCTGACTTTC.

The V call is TRBV7-2, the J call TRBJ2-7; the match to TRBD2 covers 13 bases. This CDR3 region has 17 residues. V shed 2 bases, J shed 0 bases, and the junction held 4 bases outside the gene matches. Germline CDR1 reads SGHTA; CDR2 reads FQGNSA. The CDR3 sequence: CASSLIGLAGASYEQYF. Here the CDR3 DNA reads TGTGCCAGCAGCTTAATAGGACTAGCGGGAGCCTCCTACGAGCAGTACTTC.

The chain has TRBV28 and TRBJ2-1, with D unclear. Germline V gives CDR1 MDHEN, CDR2 SYDVKM. V gave up 9 bases and J gave up 3 bases, with 18 bases separating them. The CDR3 runs to 15 residues. This chain's CDR3 is CARGPGLLCYNEQFF. The CDR3 region has the DNA TGTGCCAGGGGCCCCGGGCTCCTCTGCTACAATGAGCAGTTCTTC.

This clonotype was observed at least ten times. The chain couples TRBV10-3 to TRBJ2-4; the D gene could be TRBD1 or TRBD2 (5 bases each). CDR1 and CDR2 from the germline V gene are ENHRY and SYGVKD. With 0 bases removed from V and 6 bases from J, the gap between germline ends came to 18 bases. The CDR3 is 17 residues long. The CDR3 DNA follows: TGTGCCATCAGTGAGTCGTTCGAAGCTTCGGGGCGAAACATTCAGTACTTC. Amino acid sequence: CAISESFEASGRNIQYF.

This clonotype was found a few times. The chain links TRBV5-1 to TRBJ2-2, with 8 bases matching TRBD2. Germline V gene data show CDR1 as SGHRS and CDR2 as YFSETQ. The CDR3 length is 17 residues. The junction had 4 bases not matched to a gene; V was cut back by 0 bases and J by 0 bases. This CDR3 reads CASSLALGLANTGELFF. Written as DNA, the CDR3 is TGCGCCAGCAGCTTGGCCCTGGGACTAGCGAACACCGGGGAGCTGTTTTTT.

The V and J genes are TRBV18 and TRBJ2-7; tentatively, D is TRBD2 (6 bases). The germline V gene has CDR1 KGHSH and CDR2 LQKENI. The length of the CDR3 is 14 residues. V shed 1 base and J shed 7 bases, with 14 bases lying between them. The CDR3 DNA follows: TGTGCCAGCTCACCACAGGGAGGCCTGGGGGAGCAGTACTTC. Protein sequence: CASSPQGGLGEQYF.

This clonotype was detected ten times or more. The chain employs TRBV24-1 and TRBJ2-1; 10 nucleotides line up with TRBD2. From germline, CDR1 is KGHDR and CDR2 SFDVKD. This CDR3 has 15 amino acids. J lost 5 bases, V lost 5 bases, and 5 bases had no gene match. CDR3 region: CATSARLAGDNEQFF. In nucleotides, the CDR3 is TGTGCCACCAGTGCCCGCCTAGCGGGGGACAATGAGCAGTTCTTC.

This clonotype was detected ten times or more. The V call is TRBV18, the J call TRBJ2-5, with D hard to call. V was pared by 4 bases and J by 3 bases, with 12 bases between. Germline CDR1 and CDR2: KGHSH and LQKENI. The CDR3 runs 14 residues. Written as DNA, the CDR3 is TGTGCCAGCTCACAATCCTGGAGTAAAGAGACCCAGTACTTC. Translation gives CASSQSWSKETQYF.

V gene TRBV3-1 combines with J gene TRBJ2-3; 9 bases agree with TRBD2. The CDR3 covers 15 residues. Germline values: CDR1 LGHDT, CDR2 YNNKEL (reference sequence). Trimming took 1 base from V and 8 from J; bases not matched to a gene: 7. CDR3 sequence: CASSQAIAGVGTQYF. The CDR3 nucleotides are TGTGCCAGCAGCCAAGCCATAGCGGGAGTGGGTACGCAGTATTTT.

This clonotype was seen many times. The chain has TRBV20-1 and TRBJ2-2; D not certain. V was pared by 3 bases and J by 4 bases, with 3 bases between. Germline loops: CDR1 DFQATT, CDR2 SNEGSKA (reference sequence). The CDR3 is 11 residues long. CDR3 nucleotide sequence: TGCAGTGCTAGGGGCACCGGGGAGCTGTTTTTT. It yields the protein CSARGTGELFF.

This clonotype was seen repeatedly, ten times or more. V is TRBV11-2 and J is TRBJ2-1; 11 bases map to TRBD2. The CDR3 loop spans 16 amino acids. V trimming: 4 bases; J trimming: 2 bases; junction bases outside the gene matches: 4. The germline CDR1 and CDR2 sequences are SGHAT and FQNNGV. The CDR3 is CASSSRLAGPYNEQFF. CDR3 coding DNA: TGTGCCAGCAGCTCGAGACTAGCGGGACCCTACAATGAGCAGTTCTTC. The whole variable domain, filled in from reference TRBV11-2 and TRBJ2-1, reads EAGVAQSPRYKIIEKRQSVAFWCNPISGHATLYWYQQILGQGPKLLIQFQNNGVVDDSQLPKDRFSAERLKGVDSTLKIQPAKLEDSAVYLCASSSRLAGPYNEQFFGPGTRLTVL.

The chain employs TRBV27 and TRBJ2-7; TRBD2 aligns across 8 bases. This CDR3 contains 15 residues. Germline V CDR1 and CDR2: MNHEY, SMNVEV (reference sequence). After removal of 5 bases from V and 3 bases from J, the junction contained 9 bases not matched to a gene. The CDR3 here is CASSPSGGPNYEQYF. Here the CDR3 DNA reads TGTGCCAGCAGTCCATCGGGAGGGCCAAACTACGAGCAGTACTTC.

There are many counts of this clonotype. V and J are TRBV11-2 and TRBJ1-1; D unclear. Germline V gene lookup returns CDR1 SGHAT and CDR2 FQNNGV. The CDR3 spans 12 residues. V was cut by 5 bases and J by 0 bases, with 4 bases left in between. Written as DNA, the CDR3 is TGTGCCAGCAGCCGCCTGAACACTGAAGCTTTCTTT. It translates to CASSRLNTEAFF.

This clonotype occurred many times. V and J are TRBV11-3 and TRBJ2-2; 7 nucleotides match TRBD1. Losses at the gene ends were 4 bases for V and 1 base for J; bases not matched to a gene: 6. The germline V gene encodes CDR1 SGHNT and CDR2 YENEEA. The CDR3 runs 16 residues. CDR3 residues: CASSSWDSLNTGELFF. The CDR3 DNA sequence: TGTGCCAGCAGCTCGTGGGACAGCTTGAACACCGGGGAGCTGTTTTTT.

The chain combines TRBV4-3 with TRBJ2-7; TRBD2 aligns across 8 bases. Unmatched junction bases numbered 7, after V lost 3 bases and J lost 0 bases. Germline V gives CDR1 LGHNA, CDR2 YSLEER. The CDR3 length is 16 residues. The CDR3 DNA sequence: TGCGCCAGCAGCCATTTCGGGGGGGCAGGCTCCTACGAGCAGTACTTC. Protein sequence: CASSHFGGAGSYEQYF.

This clonotype was seen a handful of times. The chain has TRBV6-1 and TRBJ1-2; D remains unclear. CDR1 MNHNS and CDR2 SASEGT come from the germline V gene. The germline V and J ends were trimmed by 6 bases and 3 bases, with 11 bases remaining between them. The CDR3 loop spans 13 amino acids. The CDR3 nucleotides are TGTGCCAGCAGCCTCACAAGGGACTATGGCTACACCTTC. Translated: CASSLTRDYGYTF.

In regard to this clonotype: Just one base apart from a much larger clone, this may be a read error. The chain carries TRBV9 and TRBJ2-6, with D hard to call. The CDR3 runs to 12 residues. CDR1 and CDR2 (germline): SGDLS, YYNGEE. Trimming pared 7 bases from V and 1 base from J, leaving 3 bases between. CDR3: CASLSGANVLTF. The CDR3 bases are TGTGCCAGCCTGTCTGGGGCCAACGTCCTGACTTTC.

This clonotype appeared many times. The chain joins TRBV20-1 to TRBJ1-1, with D perhaps matching TRBD1 (5 bases). The germline CDR1 and CDR2 sequences are DFQATT and SNEGSKA (reference sequence). Trimming stripped 1 base from V and 2 bases from J, with 23 bases between. The CDR3 loop spans 18 amino acids. The CDR3 spells CSARVGTGINYLNTEAFF. In DNA form, the CDR3 reads TGCAGTGCTAGAGTGGGGACGGGGATCAATTACCTTAACACTGAAGCTTTCTTT.

This clonotype came up a few times. The genes are TRBV3-1 and TRBJ2-3; D may be TRBD1 (6 bases). Germline V gene data show CDR1 as LGHDT and CDR2 as YNNKEL (reference sequence). The V gene lost 0 bases and the J gene lost 3 bases, with 10 bases spanning the gap. The CDR3 length is 15 residues. The CDR3 sequence is CASSQEPQGTDTQYF. CDR3 coding DNA: TGTGCCAGCAGCCAAGAACCCCAGGGGACAGATACGCAGTATTTT.

This clonotype has a count of ten or more. This chain uses TRBV4-1 with TRBJ2-2; no definite D call. Between the trimmed V and J ends, which lost 0 bases and 4 bases, there was a span of 15 bases. Germline loops: CDR1 MGHRA, CDR2 YSYEKL. This CDR3 has 17 residues. CDR3 sequence reads: CASSQDPGRMRTGELFF. The CDR3 region has the DNA TGCGCCAGCAGCCAAGACCCGGGTCGAATGCGCACCGGGGAGCTGTTTTTT.

This clonotype was seen more than once but under ten times. The chain recombines TRBV6-1 with TRBJ1-4, with a tentative D call TRBD1 (6 bases). V lost 10 bases and J lost 7, with 16 bases in between. The CDR3 loop spans 13 amino acids. In germline, CDR1 is MNHNS, CDR2 SASEGT. The CDR3 sequence is CATRLRGAEKLFF. The CDR3 nucleotides read TGTGCCACCCGGCTCAGGGGAGCTGAAAAACTGTTTTTT.

This clonotype came up a few times. V and J are TRBV21-1 and TRBJ2-3; the table's D call TRBD1 went unverified against the DNA. TRBV21-1 is given as a pseudogene. This CDR3 contains 15 residues. In DNA, the CDR3 is TGTGCCAGCAGACGACGGGACAGGGTTTTTCATACGCAGTATTTT. This sequence encodes CASRRRDRVFHTQYF.

The V call is TRBV11-2, the J call TRBJ2-7, with 11 bases that match TRBD1. Germline V lookup: CDR1 SGHAT, CDR2 FQNNGV. This CDR3 is 14 amino acids long. V lost 5 bases, J lost 5 bases, and 5 bases stayed unmatched. CDR3 sequence (DNA): TGTGCCAGCAGCCGGGACAGGGGGTTCGACGAGCAGTACTTC. It codes for CASSRDRGFDEQYF.

This sequence joins TRBV11-2 and TRBJ2-7; D remains unclear. Trimming shortened V by 6 bases and J by 7 bases, and 13 bases separated the two germline ends. This CDR3 has 12 residues. The germline V gene has CDR1 SGHAT and CDR2 FQNNGV. CDR3 loop: CASRGPGSEQYF. The CDR3 nucleotides read TGTGCCAGCAGAGGTCCGGGTAGTGAGCAGTACTTC.